This paragraph covers one T cell receptor beta chain sequence. Its antigen is still unknown. Primers included in the PCR were 60 Vbeta and 13 Jbeta primers. The repertoire was sequenced with immunoSEQ multiplex PCR; TCRdb's copy has only in-frame clones and lacks some. In the table there are about 120,000 clones, roughly 69% of which are singletons. This entry comes from a study of cytomegalovirus exposure and HLA in healthy donors. Study-level background: From 150 million to 200 million T cells, an earlier analysis saw approximately 110 million unique TCR beta sequences. Of all 400 or so donors who were genotyped, about 80% belonged to the Caucasian-associated ancestry cluster. General observations from the study: Accounts indicate the classifier identified cytomegalovirus status with strong specificity and sensitivity.

CDR3 length: 14 residues. V was cut by 3 bases and J by 8 bases, with 14 bases left in between. Germline V lookup: CDR1 WNHNN, CDR2 SYGVQD (reference sequence). This TCR derives from a human donor in good health. The chain employs TRBV10-1 and TRBJ2-4, with D perhaps TRBD1 (5 bases). The sequencing sample was made of PBMCs. CDR3 DNA sequence: TGCGCCAGCAGTGATCCTGACAGTAAAGACATTCAGTACTTC. Amino acid sequence: CASSDPDSKDIQYF.